Listed here are 20 T cell receptor beta chains from one sample, sequenced in a study of blood T cell repertoires in COVID-19. Assay: immunoSEQ multiplex PCR; the TCRdb copy retains only in-frame clones and omits some. The sample carries 140,000 or so clones, about 79% recorded once. The source material was PBMCs or T cells enriched from blood (not recorded which). The source of these receptors is a man aged 50 or older who had recovered from COVID-19.

This clone was detected once. This chain links TRBV28 with TRBJ1-2, with 8 bases identical to TRBD1. Trimming removed 6 bases from V and 7 bases from J; junction bases left unmatched: 13. The CDR3 sequence is 15 residues long. Germline values: CDR1 MDHEN, CDR2 SYDVKM. Written as DNA, the CDR3 is TGTGCCAGCAGCCTACCAGGGGGCTTCAGCCGTGGCTACACCTTC. It codes for CASSLPGGFSRGYTF.

This clone was seen a single time. The gene calls are TRBV5-1 and TRBJ2-2; D remains ambiguous. This CDR3 has 16 residues. Germline values: CDR1 SGHRS, CDR2 YFSETQ. Trimming removed 0 bases at V and 5 bases at J, with 14 bases between. The CDR3 reads CASSLAVGTGTGELFF. CDR3 nucleotides: TGCGCCAGCAGCTTGGCCGTCGGTACCGGGACCGGGGAGCTGTTTTTT.

The chain carries TRBV19 and TRBJ1-4; possibly TRBD1 for D (5 bases). Germline V lookup: CDR1 LNHDA, CDR2 SQIVND (reference sequence). Deletions cut 5 bases from V and 7 bases from J, with 11 bases between. The CDR3 has 13 residues. The CDR3, as DNA: TGTGCCAGTAGTCAAACAGGTGGTGAAAAACTGTTTTTT. Residues: CASSQTGGEKLFF.

This clone occurred a few times. The V call is TRBV7-9, the J call TRBJ1-2; 7 bases match TRBD1. The trim removed 5 bases at V and 6 bases at J, leaving 6 bases unmatched. Germline V gene sequence: CDR1 SEHNR, CDR2 FQNEAQ (reference sequence). This CDR3 spans 13 amino acids. The CDR3 sequence: CASSRDSTHGYTF. DNA for the CDR3: TGTGCCAGCAGCCGGGACAGCACCCATGGCTACACCTTC.

This chain uses TRBV6-5 with TRBJ2-7; 10 positions agree with TRBD2. Looked up from germline, CDR1 is MNHEY and CDR2 is SVGAGI. CDR3 size: 15 residues. The V gene end was trimmed by 3 bases and the J gene end by 2 bases; junction bases not matched to a gene: 4. The CDR3 reads CASSYLAGGPYEQYF. The CDR3 region has the DNA TGTGCCAGCAGTTATTTAGCGGGAGGACCCTACGAGCAGTACTTC.

The chain combines TRBV7-3 with TRBJ2-1; 11 bases line up with TRBD2. The CDR3 contains 17 residues. V lost 5 bases, J lost 7 bases, and 13 bases stayed unmatched. Germline CDR1 SGHTA, CDR2 FQGTGA. The CDR3, as DNA: TGTGCCAGCAGCCCGGAACTAGCGGGGGTGGGGATGAATGAGCAGTTCTTC. Its translation: CASSPELAGVGMNEQFF. The variable domain in full, with the rest retrieved from reference TRBV7-3 and TRBJ2-1, is GAGVSQTPSNKVTEKGKYVELRCDPISGHTALYWYRQSLGQGPEFLIYFQGTGAADDSGLPNDRFFAVRPEGSVSTLKIQRTERGDSAVYLCASSPELAGVGMNEQFFGPGTRLTVL.

The chain combines TRBV10-2 with TRBJ1-2; tentative D call: TRBD1 (5 bases). The CDR3 runs 12 residues. V gave up 4 bases and J gave up 6 bases, with 9 bases separating them. CDR1 is WSHSY, CDR2 SAAADI, per germline. The CDR3 loop is CASSVTGDGYTF. In nucleotides, the CDR3 is TGCGCCAGCAGTGTAACAGGTGATGGCTACACCTTC.

V and J are TRBV5-4 and TRBJ2-2; 7 nucleotides align to TRBD1. This CDR3 is built from 16 residues. V was clipped by 6 bases and J by 5 bases; unmatched bases: 13. The germline V gene has CDR1 SGHNT and CDR2 YYREEE (reference sequence). The CDR3 is CASTYRSRGRTGELFF. The CDR3 DNA reads as TGTGCCAGCACCTATCGAAGTAGGGGGCGTACCGGGGAGCTGTTTTTT.

V is TRBV5-6 and J is TRBJ1-1, with a tentative D call TRBD1 (5 bases). CDR1 is SGHDT and CDR2 is YYEEEE in the germline V gene. The CDR3 extends over 14 amino acids. Trimming shortened V by 2 bases and J by 6 bases, and 14 bases separated the two germline ends. The CDR3 protein is CASSLGVLGAEAFF. In DNA, the CDR3 is TGTGCCAGCAGCTTAGGGGTACTTGGGGCTGAAGCTTTCTTT.

The V call is TRBV5-8, the J call TRBJ2-1, with no clear D. V dropped 2 bases and J dropped 12 bases, with 12 bases sitting between them. Germline assignment: CDR1 SGHTS and CDR2 YDEGEE. The CDR3 consists of 12 residues. CDR3 loop: CASSFGRDVQFF. The DNA for the CDR3 is TGTGCCAGCAGCTTTGGGCGCGATGTGCAGTTCTTC.

This clone was counted at least ten times. The chain uses TRBV6-5 and TRBJ2-1; TRBD1 matches at 11 bases. The CDR3 runs to 15 residues. Germline CDR1 and CDR2: MNHEY and SVGAGI. V lost 5 bases, J lost 12 bases, and 12 bases stayed unmatched. The CDR3 coding sequence is TGTGCCAGCAGTCCGCGGGACAGGGGGACCGTTTGGCAGTTCTTC. Translation gives CASSPRDRGTVWQFF.

The chain recombines TRBV27 with TRBJ2-7, with unresolved D. Germline loops: CDR1 MNHEY, CDR2 SMNVEV (reference sequence). Trimming removed 5 bases from V and 4 bases from J, with 9 bases in between. The CDR3 has 12 amino acids. The CDR3: CASSMTPYEQYF. CDR3 bases: TGTGCCAGCAGTATGACACCTTACGAGCAGTACTTC.

The chain carries TRBV5-1 and TRBJ2-3; 9 bases line up with TRBD2. The CDR3 has 15 amino acids. Germline CDR1 reads SGHRS; CDR2 reads YFSETQ. With V trimmed by 0 bases and J by 4 bases, 3 bases remained unmatched. CDR3 in DNA: TGCGCCAGCAGCTTGGCCGGGACTAGCCCAGATACGCAGTATTTT. Translating gives CASSLAGTSPDTQYF.

The V call is TRBV13, the J call TRBJ2-2, with TRBD2 identical over 10 bases. V dropped 5 bases and J dropped 1; count of bases not matched to a gene: 7. Germline V gives CDR1 PRHDT, CDR2 FYEKMQ (reference sequence). This CDR3 region has 17 residues. The CDR3 coding sequence is TGTGCCAGCAGCCACCATTTAGCGGGGGGGAACACCGGGGAGCTGTTTTTT. This encodes CASSHHLAGGNTGELFF.

The chain is built from TRBV7-9 and TRBJ2-7, with D possibly being TRBD1 (6 bases). CDR3 length: 13 amino acids. V lost 6 bases to trimming and J lost 5 bases, with 14 bases between them. Germline V gives CDR1 SEHNR, CDR2 FQNEAQ (reference sequence). This CDR3 reads CASRAGVMDEQYF. The CDR3 DNA sequence: TGTGCCAGCAGGGCAGGGGTTATGGACGAGCAGTACTTC.

The chain joins TRBV7-6 to TRBJ2-2, with 9 positions matching TRBD2. From germline, CDR1 is SGHVS and CDR2 FNYEAQ. V shed 5 bases and J 3 bases; nucleotides not matched to a gene: 4. The CDR3 runs to 15 residues. Here the CDR3 DNA reads TGTGCCAGCAGCCCCCGGACTAGCGACACCGGGGAGCTGTTTTTT. It is translated as CASSPRTSDTGELFF.

The chain links TRBV7-9 to TRBJ1-2; tentative D call: TRBD1 (5 bases). Trimming left V 2 bases short and J 8 bases short, with 15 bases between. Germline V CDR1 and CDR2: SEHNR, FQNEAQ (reference sequence). The CDR3 has 14 amino acids. The chain's CDR3 is CASSLYQGEEGYTF. The DNA of the CDR3 is TGTGCCAGCAGCTTATATCAGGGTGAGGAGGGCTACACCTTC.

CDR3 region: CASRKQGAYEQYF. In DNA, the CDR3 is TGTGCCAGCAGGAAACAGGGAGCCTACGAGCAGTACTTC. The chain carries TRBV27 and TRBJ2-7; D perhaps matches TRBD1 (6 bases). This CDR3 region has 13 residues. V was pared by 6 bases and J by 2 bases, with 11 bases between. CDR1 MNHEY and CDR2 SMNVEV come from the germline V gene (reference sequence).

The V gene is TRBV5-4, the J gene TRBJ2-7; 11 bases agree with TRBD2. The germline CDR1 and CDR2 sequences are SGHNT and YYREEE (reference sequence). There are 14 residues in the CDR3. V lost 2 bases, J lost 3 bases, and 1 base stayed unmatched. The CDR3 nucleotides read TGTGCCAGCAGCTTCGGACTAGCGGGCTACGAGCAGTACTTC. Its protein is CASSFGLAGYEQYF.

This chain connects TRBV5-6 to TRBJ2-4; 7 bases match TRBD1. CDR1 and CDR2 from the germline V gene are SGHDT and YYEEEE. This CDR3 is built from 15 residues. The J segment lost 3 bases and the V segment lost 4 bases, leaving 7 bases of the junction unmatched. For the CDR3, the DNA is TGTGCCAGCAGCGCACTCACAGGGGACAAAAACATTCAGTACTTC. Protein: CASSALTGDKNIQYF.